This TCR beta chain was recovered during a study of T cell changes during pregnancy in multiple sclerosis. Sequencing used immunoSEQ multiplex PCR; TCRdb keeps in-frame clones, though not all of them. Of 95,000 to 150,000 clones listed, about 94% were seen once; the top ten hold approximately 6.3%. The CDR3 has 14 residues. Germline V gene data show CDR1 as MDHEN and CDR2 as SYDVKM. V trimming: 2 bases; J trimming: 4 bases; junction bases outside the gene matches: 5. The starting material was peripheral blood, obtained before pregnancy. This TCR derives from a female donor with multiple sclerosis, enrolled in a pregnancy study. The rearrangement uses TRBV28 and TRBJ2-7; TRBD2 matches at 7 bases. The CDR3 DNA reads TGTGCCAGCAGTTTAGATATCGGGGGGTACGAGCAGTACTTC. Encoded protein: CASSLDIGGYEQYF.